Ten or more counts support the clone carrying this T cell receptor (beta chain). Its antigen is not known. This CDR3 comprises 13 residues. V shed 4 bases and J shed 3 bases, with 12 bases lying between them. Looked up from germline, CDR1 is SQVTM and CDR2 is ANQGSEA. MiXCR was run by TCRdb on the 5' RACE reads, yielding one entry per CDR3 protein. The profile shows 300,000 to 350,000 distinct CDR3 sequences, roughly an eighth of them singletons. These data come from a study of T-cell memory formation after mild COVID-19. Study-wide context: TCR clusters showed largely donor specificity. Study-wide results and limits: Still unconfirmed is whether the second-wave clones peaking on day 37 recognized SARS-CoV-2. Pre-infection memory already had some responding clones, implying cross-reactive memory joined. While clones contracting from day 15 to 85 were balanced between CD4 and CD8, later expanders leaned CD4+.

The TCR comes from a man between 18 and 35 years old who had mild COVID-19 (a few samples of this study predate the infection). Cell type and time point are not known. Sequencing was carried out using PBMCs or a T cell subset sorted from them (not recorded which). The chain carries TRBV29-1 and TRBJ2-5, with a weak D call TRBD1 (5 bases). The CDR3 nucleotides read TGCAGCGTTGCTGAGAAAGGGGAAGAGACCCAGTACTTC. Translation gives CSVAEKGEETQYF.